This entry is about one TCR beta chain. Base qualities are missing; no much larger clone stands one base away. This sample was taken from a study of graft-versus-host responses after intestinal transplantation (dated by TCRdb to the early 2020s). Background on the whole study: Multivisceral, liver-intestinal, or isolated intestinal transplants were received by the recipients. Alloreactive clones were identified by sequencing pre-transplant mixed lymphocyte reaction products and comparing these products with unstimulated pre-transplant donor and recipient T cells. The cohort enrolled 20 to 30 intestinal transplant recipients including one retransplant, and 3 patients lacking pretransplant specimens were excluded. Every recipient was given anti-thymocyte globulin induction, then maintenance tacrolimus and steroids for 3 to 4 years. Bulk TCR-beta CDR3 sequencing was used to track graft-versus-host and host-versus-graft alloreactive T cell clones in the graft, circulation and bone marrow after intestinal transplantation. Rather than being sequenced by the commercial service, samples from a few later patients were sequenced in-house on an Illumina MiSeq and processed with MiXCR. Donor T cell macrochimerism was defined as a peak of at least 4% donor T cells among recipient peripheral blood mononuclear cells.

In light of the paper, this sample's time point label describes: cells obtained before transplantation from donor or recipient. In mixed lymphocyte reactions, around 200,000 CFSE-labeled pre-transplant responders were plated with around 200,000 irradiated violet-dye-labeled stimulators and cultured for around six days. After the mixed lymphocyte reaction, proliferating CD3+CD4+CFSE-low and CD3+CD8+CFSE-low responder cells were FACS-sorted on a BD Influx sorter. Overall results and qualifications from the work: High GvH to HvG T cell clonal ratios were observed in the allografts of patients with donor T cell macrochimerism. Early after transplant, peak levels of circulating GvH clones were found to be associated with declines in HvG clones. The conclusions were limited by the relatively low number and heterogeneity of the intestinal transplant patients. GvH clones were detected in recipient bone marrow, and some appeared earlier in ileal mucosa or blood, consistent with an intestinal mucosal origin.

Trimming at the junction amounts to 6 bases on V and 1 base on J, and the germline ends lie 10 bases apart. CDR1 and CDR2 are drawn from the germline V gene: SGHRS, YFSETQ. Including cysteine and phenylalanine, the CDR3 has 13 amino acids. The entry retains the CDR3 DNA only, 39 bases that are in frame from base 1. The library was obtained by the immunoSEQ multiplex PCR assay. For most patients, genomic DNA was isolated with the Qiagen DNeasy Blood and Tissue Kit and sent frozen to Adaptive Biotechnologies for TCR sequencing. High-throughput TCR-beta CDR3 sequencing of genomic DNA from most patients was performed by Adaptive Biotechnologies. Per the authors' processing: Adaptive's ImmunoSEQ software supplied the TCR sequencing data for 18 patients, while MiXCR and VDJtools were used to process a few other patients. To correct CD4 versus CD8 sorting errors, any sequence found in both subsets at a frequency ratio below 5:1 was removed. CDR3 nucleotide sequences shared by donor and recipient were removed because the origin of these sequences could not be assigned. To be classed as alloreactive, a clone needed at least 2-fold expansion over unstimulated cells and a minimum CFSE-low frequency of 0.002% (template counts) or 0.001% (read counts). A clone was considered mappable if detected in the sequenced pre-transplant spleen, lymph node, or MLR CFSE-low populations of the donor or recipient. The cumulative frequency of alloreactive clones was calculated as a percentage of all sequences, weighted by copy number. TCRdb provides this immuneACCESS table in a form limited to in-frame rearrangements. Some clones are lacking; in checked studies, under half of them reflect an unresolved V gene, and why the rest are absent is not known. V and J calls and clone size come straight from that table; D and trimming were deduced from the DNA. A total of fewer than 20,000 clones appear in this sample, 30% to 40% of them only once. The ten largest make up about 3.5% of the sample.

The clonotype was recovered from a human patient who received an intestinal transplant. The sequenced sample was alloreactive CD4+ T cells from a mixed lymphocyte reaction culture, obtained before intestinal transplant. The cell subset or site tag for this specimen amounts to: CFSE-low proliferating T cells sorted from roughly six-day pre-transplant mixed lymphocyte reaction (GvH or HvG direction). The V and J genes are TRBV5-1 and TRBJ1-1, and perhaps TRBD1 as D gene, on 6 matching bases. Read as DNA, the sequence is TGCGCCAGCACCCGGGACACGAACACTGAAGCTTTCTTT. Its protein product is CASTRDTNTEAFF.